The 28 T cell receptor beta chains below come from one sample, sequenced in a study of T cells after posttransplantation cyclophosphamide. Using immunoSEQ multiplex PCR, the repertoire was profiled, and TCRdb retains in-frame clones only, with some absent. There are fewer than 35,000 clones in the sample, none observed a single time. Sequencing was performed on PBMCs. The receptors come from a woman aged 60-75 years in good health, CMV-negative, and a related stem cell transplant donor.

This clone was detected a few times. The chain links TRBV29-1 to TRBJ2-3, with D perhaps matching TRBD2 (5 bases). Trimming pared 5 bases from V and 6 bases from J, leaving 15 bases between. Per germline, CDR1 SQVTM and CDR2 ANQGSEA. CDR3 length equals 13 residues. The CDR3 sequence is CSVKMRVWDTQYF. DNA for the CDR3: TGCAGCGTTAAAATGCGGGTCTGGGATACGCAGTATTTT.

The DNA for the CDR3 is TGTGCCACCAGTGCCAGAACAGGGGAGGTTAGCTCTGGAAACACCATATATTTT. It specifies CATSARTGEVSSGNTIYF. V gene TRBV24-1 combines with J gene TRBJ1-3, with 7 bases aligning to TRBD1. The V gene end was trimmed by 5 bases and the J gene end by 0 bases; junction bases not matched to a gene: 12. The CDR3 extends over 18 amino acids. The germline V gene encodes CDR1 KGHDR and CDR2 SFDVKD.

This clone was recorded many times. This rearrangement joins TRBV5-8 to TRBJ1-2, with a weak D call TRBD1 (5 bases). The V end was cut by 0 bases, the J end by 6 bases, with 9 bases between. The CDR3 consists of 13 residues. Germline-derived CDR1 and CDR2 are SGHTS and YDEGEE. The CDR3 loop reads CASSLGGANGYTF. Written as DNA, the CDR3 is TGTGCCAGCAGCTTGGGGGGCGCGAATGGCTACACCTTC.

Many counts were recorded for this clone. The genes are TRBV5-1 and TRBJ1-1, with TRBD1 as a possible D gene (6 bases). The germline CDR1 and CDR2 sequences are SGHRS and YFSETQ. V was clipped by 0 bases and J by 6 bases, with 9 bases between them. The CDR3 is 13 residues long. CDR3 sequence (DNA): TGCGCCAGCAGCTTGGACAGGGTCGCTGAAGCTTTCTTT. It encodes CASSLDRVAEAFF.

The sample holds many counts of this clone. J is TRBJ1-6 and V is TRBV28; 8 bases line up with TRBD1. V lost 5 bases and J lost 9; bases outside the gene matches: 9. Germline lookup yields CDR1 MDHEN and CDR2 SYDVKM. This CDR3 spans 15 amino acids. CDR3 sequence (DNA): TGTGCCAGCAGTAGAACAGGACAGGGAGGTTCACCCCTCCACTTT. As protein: CASSRTGQGGSPLHF.

This clone was seen at least ten times. The genes are TRBV27 and TRBJ1-6, with 9 nucleotides matching TRBD1. This CDR3 comprises 12 residues. Trimming took 8 bases from V and 8 from J; bases not matched to a gene: 1. Germline V CDR1 and CDR2: MNHEY, SMNVEV (reference sequence). In nucleotides, the CDR3 is TGTGCCAGCGGGGACAGGGATTCACCCCTCCACTTT. This codes for CASGDRDSPLHF.

In this sample, this clone turned up many times. The V call is TRBV10-2, the J call TRBJ2-2, with D perhaps matching TRBD2 (6 bases). The CDR3 contains 12 residues. Germline V gene data show CDR1 as WSHSY and CDR2 as SAAADI. The ends were cut back, 8 bases at V and 3 bases at J, with 7 bases in the middle. CDR3 loop: CASGDYTGELFF. The CDR3 DNA is TGCGCCAGCGGGGACTACACCGGGGAGCTGTTTTTT.

DNA of the CDR3: TGTGCCAGCAGCGTAGCTCTCCCGTACACCGGGGAGCTGTTTTTT. It codes for CASSVALPYTGELFF. The V call is TRBV9, the J call TRBJ2-2, with unresolved D. CDR3 length: 15 amino acids. V was trimmed by 0 bases and J by 3 bases, leaving 9 bases between them. The germline gives CDR1 SGDLS, CDR2 YYNGEE.

There are many counts of this clone. The chain links TRBV19 to TRBJ2-2; no definite D call. This CDR3 has 13 amino acids. V lost 3 bases and J 6 bases, leaving 8 bases between the germline ends. Germline V gene data show CDR1 as LNHDA and CDR2 as SQIVND (reference sequence). The DNA for the CDR3 is TGTGCCAGTAGTATCGAGGTGGCCGGGGAGCTGTTTTTT. It codes for CASSIEVAGELFF.

This clone was observed a handful of times. V and J are TRBV5-1 and TRBJ2-5, with TRBD2 matching 14 bases. Germline CDR1 and CDR2: SGHRS and YFSETQ. The V segment lost 4 bases and the J segment 4 bases; nucleotides outside the gene matches: 6. This CDR3 comprises 16 residues. The CDR3: CASSLRLAGGLETQYF. CDR3 bases: TGCGCCAGCAGCCTAAGACTAGCGGGGGGGCTAGAGACCCAGTACTTC.

In this sample, this clone turned up many times. This chain uses TRBV11-2 with TRBJ1-2, with TRBD1 matching over 7 bases. This CDR3 contains 14 residues. V dropped 1 base and J dropped 2; count of bases not matched to a gene: 1. Germline CDR1 is SGHAT and CDR2 is FQNNGV. The CDR3 loop is CASSLGTGNYGYTF. In DNA form, the CDR3 reads TGTGCCAGCAGCTTAGGGACAGGCAACTATGGCTACACCTTC.

The table lists this clone with many counts. The chain links TRBV27 to TRBJ1-4, with no clear D. The length of the CDR3 is 13 residues. The V gene lost 2 bases and the J gene lost 7 bases, with 8 bases spanning the gap. Germline CDR1 is MNHEY and CDR2 is SMNVEV (reference sequence). In DNA form, the CDR3 reads TGTGCCAGCAGTTTAGTGGTGGCTGAAAAACTGTTTTTT. It codes for CASSLVVAEKLFF.

This clone showed up many times. This sequence joins TRBV5-1 and TRBJ1-4, with 11 bases that match TRBD1. Germline V CDR1 and CDR2: SGHRS, YFSETQ. V shed 3 bases and J 8 bases; nucleotides not matched to a gene: 9. The CDR3 runs to 16 residues. CDR3: CASSSGQGARDEKLFF. The CDR3 DNA follows: TGCGCCAGCAGCTCAGGACAGGGGGCGAGGGACGAAAAACTGTTTTTT.

This clone was seen many times. The chain couples TRBV12-3 or TRBV12-4 to TRBJ1-4; tentatively, D is TRBD1 (6 bases). The CDR3 contains 14 residues. Trimming stripped 6 bases from V and 10 bases from J, with 18 bases between. CDR3 DNA sequence: TGTGCCAGCAGGCCTGGGGGGGCAATTGGAAAACTGTTTTTT. Translating it yields CASRPGGAIGKLFF.

The chain is built from TRBV11-2 and TRBJ2-5; tentatively, D is TRBD1 (6 bases). Germline CDR1 reads SGHAT; CDR2 reads FQNNGV. V was shortened by 6 bases and J by 1 base, with 18 bases between the two germline ends. The CDR3 is 16 residues long. CDR3 region: CASSPIRDIFQETQYF. CDR3 nucleotides: TGTGCCAGCAGTCCCATCCGGGACATCTTCCAAGAGACCCAGTACTTC.

This clone came up a few times. The V and J genes are TRBV30 and TRBJ1-4; TRBD1 is a possible D gene (5 bases). The CDR3 consists of 16 residues. The germline V gene encodes CDR1 GTSNPN and CDR2 SVGIG (reference sequence). Trimming took 2 bases from V and 5 from J, leaving 18 bases between them. The CDR3 reads CAWSTRLTAWNEKLFF. In DNA, the CDR3 is TGTGCCTGGAGTACACGGTTGACAGCCTGGAATGAAAAACTGTTTTTT.

This clone was observed many times. V usage is TRBV5-1 and J usage is TRBJ1-2; TRBD1 aligns across 10 bases. The V and J ends lost 9 bases and 6 bases, in that order; junction bases with no gene match: 14. The CDR3 loop spans 15 amino acids. Per the germline V gene, CDR1 is SGHRS and CDR2 is YFSETQ. CDR3 residues: CATSSRQGARNGYTF. The CDR3, as DNA: TGCGCCACCTCATCTAGACAGGGGGCGCGGAATGGCTACACCTTC.

This clone was recorded at least ten times. The chain combines TRBV19 with TRBJ1-1; TRBD1 agrees at 8 bases. J was trimmed by 4 bases and V by 7 bases; bases with no gene match: 14. CDR3 length: 16 amino acids. Per the germline V gene, CDR1 is LNHDA and CDR2 is SQIVND (reference sequence). Here the CDR3 reads CASTVPIQGASTEAFF. DNA for the CDR3: TGTGCCAGTACAGTTCCCATCCAGGGGGCTAGCACTGAAGCTTTCTTT.

This clone was detected ten times or more. The V call is TRBV7-8, the J call TRBJ2-1; 7 positions agree with TRBD1. The germline V gene has CDR1 SGHVS and CDR2 FQNEAQ. After removal of 3 bases from V and 6 bases from J, the junction contained 5 bases not matched to a gene. CDR3 length equals 14 residues. For the CDR3, the DNA is TGTGCCAGCAGCTTTCGGACAGGTTCCAATGAGCAGTTCTTC. Translation gives CASSFRTGSNEQFF.

This clone was counted ten times or more. This chain connects TRBV27 to TRBJ2-2; no clear D. Deletions cut 7 bases from V and 6 bases from J, with 18 bases between. The germline gives CDR1 MNHEY, CDR2 SMNVEV (reference sequence). The CDR3 length is 15 residues. DNA for the CDR3: TGTGCCAGCAAAAAGGGCAGATTTTTCCCCGGGGAGCTGTTTTTT. Amino acids: CASKKGRFFPGELFF.

This clone was picked up many times. J is TRBJ2-3 and V is TRBV5-4, with TRBD2 matching over 7 bases. The ends lost 4 bases at V and 1 base at J; junction bases unmatched: 6. This CDR3 comprises 15 residues. CDR1 is SGHNT, CDR2 YYREEE, per germline (reference sequence). The CDR3 loop is CASSMRESGTDTQYF. As DNA, the CDR3 is TGTGCCAGCAGCATGCGGGAGAGCGGCACAGATACGCAGTATTTT. The whole variable domain, remainder taken from reference TRBV5-4 and TRBJ2-3, is ETGVTQSPTHLIKTRGQQVTLRCSSQSGHNTVSWYQQALGQGPQFIFQYYREEENGRGNFPPRFSGLQFPNYSSELNVNALELDDSALYLCASSMRESGTDTQYFGPGTRLTVL.

This clone was counted at least ten times. This sequence joins TRBV28 and TRBJ2-7; 8 nucleotides line up with TRBD1. The CDR3 has 14 amino acids. Germline V lookup: CDR1 MDHEN, CDR2 SYDVKM. Trimming took 6 bases from V and 3 from J; bases not matched to a gene: 7. For the CDR3, the DNA is TGTGCCAGCAGCACCCCAGGGGGCTTCTACGAGCAGTACTTC. Residues: CASSTPGGFYEQYF. Variable domain in full (rest from reference TRBV28 and TRBJ2-7): DVKVTQSSRYLVKRTGEKVFLECVQDMDHENMFWYRQDPGLGLRLIYFSYDVKMKEKGDIPEGYSVSREKKERFSLILESASTNQTSMYLCASSTPGGFYEQYFGPGTRLTVT.

The chain carries TRBV29-1 and TRBJ2-3; 10 nucleotides agree with TRBD1. Germline V gene sequence: CDR1 SQVTM, CDR2 ANQGSEA. The CDR3 is 13 amino acids. V was pared by 7 bases and J by 1 base, with 2 bases of the junction left unmatched. CDR3 sequence reads: CSGDRGGTDTQYF. CDR3 bases: TGCAGCGGGGACAGGGGAGGCACAGATACGCAGTATTTT.

This clone was detected ten times or more. This chain joins TRBV19 and TRBJ2-1; no clear D gene. This CDR3 spans 14 amino acids. Deletions cut 6 bases from V and 0 bases from J, with 9 bases between. Germline V gene sequence: CDR1 LNHDA, CDR2 SQIVND (reference sequence). This CDR3 reads CASRVTASYNEQFF. In DNA, the CDR3 is TGTGCCAGTAGGGTTACAGCCTCCTACAATGAGCAGTTCTTC.

This clone was found many times. This chain joins TRBV10-3 and TRBJ2-5; 9 nucleotides line up with TRBD2. J lost 4 bases, V lost 2 bases, and 14 bases had no gene match. The CDR3 has 18 residues. Germline values: CDR1 ENHRY, CDR2 SYGVKD. In nucleotides, the CDR3 is TGTGCCATCAGTGAGGGCTATTATAGCGGGAGACACTCAGAGACCCAGTACTTC. Its protein product is CAISEGYYSGRHSETQYF.

This clone was counted a few times. The gene calls are TRBV7-9 and TRBJ2-5, with unresolved D. The CDR3 runs 15 residues. Germline V gene sequence: CDR1 SEHNR, CDR2 FQNEAQ (reference sequence). Trimming took off 2 bases at V and 0 bases at J, with 10 bases between the two ends. CDR3 loop: CASSLFLADQETQYF. The CDR3 DNA is TGTGCCAGCAGCTTATTTCTGGCGGACCAAGAGACCCAGTACTTC.

This clone came up a few times. The V call is TRBV5-1, the J call TRBJ2-5; D ambiguous. The V gene's germline CDR1 is SGHRS and CDR2 YFSETQ. There are 13 residues in the CDR3. V lost 1 base and J lost 4, with 8 bases in between. CDR3 bases: TGCGCCAGCAGCTTGTTCCGTCTAGAGACCCAGTACTTC. Protein product: CASSLFRLETQYF.

The V gene is TRBV9, the J gene TRBJ2-5, with 9 bases fitting TRBD1. This CDR3 is 15 amino acids long. With V trimmed by 1 base and J by 4 bases, 5 bases remained unmatched. Germline CDR1 reads SGDLS; CDR2 reads YYNGEE. CDR3 loop: CASSVRRGQGETQYF. CDR3 sequence (DNA): TGTGCCAGCAGCGTAAGAAGGGGACAGGGAGAGACCCAGTACTTC.